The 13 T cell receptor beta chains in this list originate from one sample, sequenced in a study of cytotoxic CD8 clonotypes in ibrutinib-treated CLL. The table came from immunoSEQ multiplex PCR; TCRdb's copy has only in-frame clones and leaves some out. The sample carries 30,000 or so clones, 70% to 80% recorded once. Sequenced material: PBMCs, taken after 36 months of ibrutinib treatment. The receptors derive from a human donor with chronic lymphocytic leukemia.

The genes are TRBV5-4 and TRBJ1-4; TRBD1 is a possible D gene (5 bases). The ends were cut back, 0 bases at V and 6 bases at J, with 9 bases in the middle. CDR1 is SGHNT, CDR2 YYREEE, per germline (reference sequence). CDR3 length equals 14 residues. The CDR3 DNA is TGTGCCAGCAGCTTGGAGGGACTCGATGAAAAACTGTTTTTT. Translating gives CASSLEGLDEKLFF.

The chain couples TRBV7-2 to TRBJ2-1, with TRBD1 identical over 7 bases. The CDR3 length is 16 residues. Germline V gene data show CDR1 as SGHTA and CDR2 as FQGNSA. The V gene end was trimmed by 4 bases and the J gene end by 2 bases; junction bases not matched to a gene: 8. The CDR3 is CASSSWTGGTYNEQFF. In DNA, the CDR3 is TGTGCCAGCAGCTCTTGGACAGGTGGCACCTACAATGAGCAGTTCTTC.

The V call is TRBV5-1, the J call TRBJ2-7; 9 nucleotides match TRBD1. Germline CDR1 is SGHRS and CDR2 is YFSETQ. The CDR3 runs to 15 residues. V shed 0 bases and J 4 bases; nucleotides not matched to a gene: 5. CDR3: CASSLAAQGAYEQYF. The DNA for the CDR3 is TGCGCCAGCAGCTTGGCGGCACAGGGGGCTTACGAGCAGTACTTC.

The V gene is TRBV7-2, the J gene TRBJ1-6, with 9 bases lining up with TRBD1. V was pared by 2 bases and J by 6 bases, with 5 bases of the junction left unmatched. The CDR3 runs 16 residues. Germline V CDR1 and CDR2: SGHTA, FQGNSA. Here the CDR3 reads CASSLWGTGPNSPLHF. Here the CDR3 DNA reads TGTGCCAGCAGCTTATGGGGGACAGGGCCTAATTCACCCCTCCACTTT. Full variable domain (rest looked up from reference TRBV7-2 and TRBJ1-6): GAGVSQSPSNKVTEKGKDVELRCDPISGHTALYWYRQSLGQGLEFLIYFQGNSAPDKSGLPSDRFSAERTGGSVSTLTIQRTQQEDSAVYLCASSLWGTGPNSPLHFGNGTRLTVT.

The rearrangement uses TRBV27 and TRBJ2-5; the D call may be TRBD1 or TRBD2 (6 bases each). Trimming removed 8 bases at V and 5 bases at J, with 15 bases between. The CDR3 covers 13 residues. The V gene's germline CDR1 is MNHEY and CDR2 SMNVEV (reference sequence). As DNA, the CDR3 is TGTGCCAGCTCCGGAGGGGGGCTGGAGACCCAGTACTTC. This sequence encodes CASSGGGLETQYF.

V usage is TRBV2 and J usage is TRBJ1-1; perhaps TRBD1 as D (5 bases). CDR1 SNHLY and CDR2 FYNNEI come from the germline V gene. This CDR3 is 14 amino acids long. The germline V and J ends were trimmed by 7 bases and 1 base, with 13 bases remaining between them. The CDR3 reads CASIKRTTNTEAFF. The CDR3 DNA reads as TGTGCCAGCATAAAAAGGACAACGAACACTGAAGCTTTCTTT.

CDR3 bases: TGTGCCAGCAGTTTATTGTCTAGCGGGGGCCCAGATACGCAGTATTTT. Protein: CASSLLSSGGPDTQYF. This sequence joins TRBV27 and TRBJ2-3, with 10 bases aligning to TRBD2. J lost 4 bases, V lost 1 base, and 5 bases had no gene match. The CDR3 is made up of 16 amino acids. Germline assignment: CDR1 MNHEY and CDR2 SMNVEV (reference sequence).

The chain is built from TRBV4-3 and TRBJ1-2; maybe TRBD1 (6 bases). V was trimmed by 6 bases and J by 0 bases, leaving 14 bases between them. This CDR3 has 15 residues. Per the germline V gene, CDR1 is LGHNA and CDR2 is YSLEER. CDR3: CASSQLTGANYGYTF. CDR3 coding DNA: TGCGCCAGCAGTCAATTGACAGGAGCTAACTATGGCTACACCTTC.

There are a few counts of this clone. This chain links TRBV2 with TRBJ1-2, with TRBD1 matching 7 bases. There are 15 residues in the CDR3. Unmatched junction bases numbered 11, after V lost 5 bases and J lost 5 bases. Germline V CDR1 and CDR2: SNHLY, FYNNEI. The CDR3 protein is CASSYQTGAAYGYTF. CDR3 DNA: TGTGCCAGCAGTTACCAAACAGGGGCCGCATATGGCTACACCTTC. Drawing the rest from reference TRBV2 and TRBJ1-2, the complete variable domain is EPEVTQTPSHQVTQMGQEVILRCVPISNHLYFYWYRQILGQKVEFLVSFYNNEISEKSEIFDDQFSVERPDGSNFTLKIRSTKLEDSAMYFCASSYQTGAAYGYTFGSGTRLTVV.

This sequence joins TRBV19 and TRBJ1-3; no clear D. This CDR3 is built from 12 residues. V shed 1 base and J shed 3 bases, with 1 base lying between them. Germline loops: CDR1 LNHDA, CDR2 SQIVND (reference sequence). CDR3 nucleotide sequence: TGTGCCAGTAGTATAGTTGGAAACACCATATATTTT. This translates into CASSIVGNTIYF. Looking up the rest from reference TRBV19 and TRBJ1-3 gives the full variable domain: DGGITQSPKYLFRKEGQNVTLSCEQNLNHDAMYWYRQDPGQGLRLIYYSQIVNDFQKGDIAEGYSVSREKKESFPLTVTSAQKNPTAFYLCASSIVGNTIYFGEGSWLTVV.

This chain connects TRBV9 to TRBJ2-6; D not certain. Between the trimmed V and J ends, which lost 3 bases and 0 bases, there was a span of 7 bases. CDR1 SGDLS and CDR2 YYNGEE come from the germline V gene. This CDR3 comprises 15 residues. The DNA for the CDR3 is TGTGCCAGCAGCGAGACGGGCTCTGGGGCCAACGTCCTGACTTTC. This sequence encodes CASSETGSGANVLTF.

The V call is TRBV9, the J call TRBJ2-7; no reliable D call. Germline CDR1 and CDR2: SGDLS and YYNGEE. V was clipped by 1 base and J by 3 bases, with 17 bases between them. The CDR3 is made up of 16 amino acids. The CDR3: CASSVLTLRTYYEQYF. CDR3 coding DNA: TGTGCCAGCAGCGTATTAACCCTCCGGACCTACTACGAGCAGTACTTC.

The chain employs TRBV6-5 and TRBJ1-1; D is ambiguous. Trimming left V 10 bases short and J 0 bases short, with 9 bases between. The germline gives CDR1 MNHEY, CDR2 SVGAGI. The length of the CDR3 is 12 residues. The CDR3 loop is CATHSLNTEAFF. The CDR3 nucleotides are TGTGCCACCCATAGTCTGAACACTGAAGCTTTCTTT.